The 21 T cell receptor beta chains listed next were all sequenced from one sample in a study of a mutant IDH1 vaccine in newly diagnosed glioma. Time point indicated: week 23, last vaccination. Vaccine doses each comprised 300 ug of mutant IDH1 20-mer peptide, with topical imiquimod. Data came from immunoSEQ multiplex PCR; TCRdb stores just in-frame clones and leaves some out. Of 88,000 or so clones listed, 85% are singletons. Their target antigens are unknown. Source: PBMCs, taken from a glioma patient whose treatment included an IDH1 peptide vaccine. Receptors originate from a man aged 30-40 years with glioma. Some clones in this sample may be carry-over from other donors' samples.

In regard to this clone: This specimen includes other DNA sequences encoding the same CDR3. V usage is TRBV30 and J usage is TRBJ1-2; maybe TRBD1 (6 bases). This CDR3 has 13 amino acids. V dropped 3 bases and J dropped 4 bases, with 12 bases sitting between them. Germline assignment: CDR1 GTSNPN and CDR2 SVGIG (reference sequence). The CDR3 reads CAWSRDRPYGYTF. CDR3 sequence (DNA): TGTGCCTGGAGCCGAGACAGGCCCTATGGCTACACCTTC.

The rearrangement uses TRBV28 and TRBJ2-7; 10 nucleotides line up with TRBD2. The CDR3 is 15 amino acids. The germline gives CDR1 MDHEN, CDR2 SYDVKM. The V segment lost 4 bases and the J segment 4 bases; nucleotides outside the gene matches: 7. The CDR3 nucleotides are TGTGCCAGCAGTTACAGCGGGGGGGCCTTATACGAGCAGTACTTC. It is translated as CASSYSGGALYEQYF.

CDR3 sequence (DNA): TGTGCCAGCAGTTTTGTGGGGATGGGTCAGCCCCAGCATTTT. Translating gives CASSFVGMGQPQHF. V usage is TRBV28 and J usage is TRBJ1-5, with D uncertain. V was cut by 3 bases and J by 6 bases, with 12 bases left in between. Germline CDR1 is MDHEN and CDR2 is SYDVKM. The CDR3 has 14 residues.

V and J are TRBV4-1 and TRBJ1-4, with D hard to call. V was clipped by 1 base and J by 3 bases, with 9 bases between them. In germline, CDR1 is MGHRA, CDR2 YSYEKL. The CDR3 runs to 15 residues. CDR3 DNA sequence: TGCGCCAGCAGCCAAGTTGGCCTGCCTAATGAAAAACTGTTTTTT. Encoded protein: CASSQVGLPNEKLFF.

The chain links TRBV10-1 to TRBJ2-1; D is possibly TRBD2 (6 bases). The germline CDR1 and CDR2 sequences are WNHNN and SYGVQD (reference sequence). Trimming took off 3 bases at V and 10 bases at J, with 13 bases between the two ends. The length of the CDR3 is 13 residues. CDR3 coding DNA: TGCGCCAGCAGTGATGGAGGGACTGGGGAGCAGTTCTTC. Translation: CASSDGGTGEQFF.

The chain recombines TRBV7-9 with TRBJ2-7; 14 bases are shared with TRBD2. J lost 2 bases, V lost 5 bases, and 11 bases had no gene match. Germline loops: CDR1 SEHNR, CDR2 FQNEAQ (reference sequence). This CDR3 has 18 amino acids. In nucleotides, the CDR3 is TGTGCCAGCAGCCCTCCTGAGACTAGCGGGGGGGAAGCCTACGAGCAGTACTTC. It is translated as CASSPPETSGGEAYEQYF. Full variable domain (missing parts from reference TRBV7-9 and TRBJ2-7): DTGVSQNPRHKITKRGQNVTFRCDPISEHNRLYWYRQTLGQGPEFLTYFQNEAQLEKSRLLSDRFSAERPKGSFSTLEIQRTEQGDSAMYLCASSPPETSGGEAYEQYFGPGTRLTVT.

The rearrangement joins TRBV4-2 to TRBJ1-1; D gene uncertain. CDR3 length: 14 amino acids. Germline assignment: CDR1 LGHNA and CDR2 YNFKEQ. The V gene lost 3 bases and the J gene lost 2 bases, with 10 bases spanning the gap. The CDR3 region has the DNA TGTGCCAGCAGCCAGACGGGTACTAACACTGAAGCTTTCTTT. This codes for CASSQTGTNTEAFF.

The V and J genes are TRBV19 and TRBJ1-1, with D uncertain. Germline CDR1 LNHDA, CDR2 SQIVND (reference sequence). The CDR3 runs 14 residues. Trimming left V 1 base short and J 1 base short, with 7 bases between. Here the CDR3 DNA reads TGTGCCAGTAGTATAGGGCAGGCGAACACTGAAGCTTTCTTT. Its protein is CASSIGQANTEAFF.

The chain recombines TRBV11-2 with TRBJ2-5, with D perhaps assigned TRBD1 or TRBD2 (5 bases each). Germline V lookup: CDR1 SGHAT, CDR2 FQNNGV. V was cut by 0 bases and J by 5 bases, with 7 bases left in between. The CDR3 runs to 13 residues. The chain's CDR3 is CASSLDWGETQYF. Here the CDR3 DNA reads TGTGCCAGCAGCTTAGATTGGGGGGAGACCCAGTACTTC.

This sequence joins TRBV5-1 and TRBJ2-3, with D perhaps TRBD1 (6 bases). In germline, CDR1 is SGHRS, CDR2 YFSETQ. CDR3 length: 16 amino acids. V was clipped by 0 bases and J by 2 bases, with 13 bases between them. This CDR3 reads CASSLGGLTATDTQYF. As DNA, the CDR3 is TGCGCCAGCAGCTTGGGGGGGCTTACGGCCACAGATACGCAGTATTTT.

The chain employs TRBV10-3 and TRBJ2-3; the match to TRBD2 covers 12 bases. The CDR3 runs 15 residues. CDR1 ENHRY and CDR2 SYGVKD come from the germline V gene. V shed 4 bases and J 4 bases; nucleotides not matched to a gene: 3. CDR3 DNA sequence: TGTGCCATCAGTGCCACTAGCGGGGGGTCAGATACGCAGTATTTT. Translating it yields CAISATSGGSDTQYF.

This clone was seen once. The V call is TRBV7-9, the J call TRBJ1-5; D remains unclear. The CDR3 spans 18 residues. Trimming pared 1 base from V and 7 bases from J, leaving 23 bases between. Germline V gives CDR1 SEHNR, CDR2 FQNEAQ (reference sequence). DNA for the CDR3: TGTGCCAGCAGCTTAGATACGAGGAGGCAGGAAGGAATGCAGCCCCAGCATTTT. It encodes CASSLDTRRQEGMQPQHF.

Written as DNA, the CDR3 is TGTGCCAGCAGCCCAGGAGGGCCGGAGCAGTACTTC. Amino acids: CASSPGGPEQYF. The chain couples TRBV7-8 to TRBJ2-7, with a tentative D call TRBD2 (6 bases). Germline CDR1 reads SGHVS; CDR2 reads FQNEAQ. The CDR3 loop spans 12 amino acids. V lost 5 bases and J lost 7, with 12 bases in between. The full variable domain, rest sourced from reference TRBV7-8 and TRBJ2-7, is GAGVSQSPRYKVAKRGQDVALRCDPISGHVSLFWYQQALGQGPEFLTYFQNEAQLDKSGLPSDRFFAERPEGSVSTLKIQRTQQEDSAVYLCASSPGGPEQYFGPGTRLTVT.

With respect to this clone: It is likely a read error, because the conserved phenylalanine at the end of the CDR3 is missing. The CDR3: CASSYLDGGNGYTL. CDR3 nucleotides: TGTGCCAGCAGTTACTTGGATGGAGGGAACGGCTACACCCTC. V gene TRBV6-6 combines with J gene TRBJ1-2; D not certain. Deletions cut 1 base from V and 8 bases from J, with 14 bases between. From germline, CDR1 is MNHNY and CDR2 SVGAGI (reference sequence). This CDR3 comprises 14 residues.

This rearrangement joins TRBV11-2 to TRBJ2-7; D is uncertain. The germline V gene encodes CDR1 SGHAT and CDR2 FQNNGV. This CDR3 has 15 amino acids. Deletions cut 4 bases from V and 0 bases from J, with 13 bases between. The CDR3 nucleotides read TGTGCCAGCAGCTACGCGGAAGCGAGCTCCTACGAGCAGTACTTC. Protein product: CASSYAEASSYEQYF.

This clone has only a few counts. The chain uses TRBV7-9 and TRBJ1-2; D not certain. The V gene lost 6 bases and the J gene lost 3 bases, with 5 bases spanning the gap. In germline, CDR1 is SEHNR, CDR2 FQNEAQ (reference sequence). The length of the CDR3 is 11 residues. The CDR3 here is CASRHDYGYTF. DNA of the CDR3: TGTGCCAGCAGGCATGACTATGGCTACACCTTC.

V is TRBV7-9 and J is TRBJ2-2; D call uncertain. The CDR3 loop spans 15 amino acids. Germline assignment: CDR1 SEHNR and CDR2 FQNEAQ (reference sequence). Trimming left V 3 bases short and J 7 bases short, with 15 bases between. CDR3 protein: CASSLMTPRGGELFF. The CDR3 nucleotides are TGTGCCAGCAGCTTGATGACCCCCCGAGGCGGGGAGCTGTTTTTT.

This chain uses TRBV27 with TRBJ2-7; 8 nucleotides agree with TRBD2. The V gene's germline CDR1 is MNHEY and CDR2 SMNVEV (reference sequence). The CDR3 extends over 14 amino acids. V shed 0 bases, J shed 9 bases, and the junction held 7 bases outside the gene matches. The DNA for the CDR3 is TGTGCCAGCAGTTTATCGACGGGAGGGGGAATGCAGTACTTC. It codes for CASSLSTGGGMQYF.

The chain links TRBV6-1 to TRBJ1-5; maybe TRBD1 (5 bases). In germline, CDR1 is MNHNS, CDR2 SASEGT. V was shortened by 6 bases and J by 1 base, with 10 bases between the two germline ends. The CDR3 runs to 14 residues. The CDR3 DNA is TGTGCCAGCAGGAGCCAGGGCAGCAATCAGCCCCAGCATTTT. Its protein is CASRSQGSNQPQHF.

J is TRBJ2-3 and V is TRBV5-1; D not resolved. Germline V gives CDR1 SGHRS, CDR2 YFSETQ. The CDR3 consists of 15 residues. V lost 0 bases and J 0 bases, leaving 8 bases between the germline ends. The CDR3 protein is CASSLASGSTDTQYF. The CDR3 DNA sequence: TGCGCCAGCAGCTTGGCTTCCGGGAGCACAGATACGCAGTATTTT.

CDR3 sequence: CASTLTGTSYEQYF. The CDR3 nucleotides read TGTGCCAGCACCCTGACAGGGACCTCCTACGAGCAGTACTTC. This chain connects TRBV2 to TRBJ2-7; 7 bases align to TRBD1. The CDR3 consists of 14 residues. Germline loops: CDR1 SNHLY, CDR2 FYNNEI. The V segment lost 7 bases and the J segment 0 bases; nucleotides outside the gene matches: 6.